This is a list of T cell receptor beta chains from one sample in a study of blood T cell repertoires in COVID-19. The table came from immunoSEQ multiplex PCR; TCRdb's copy has only in-frame clones and leaves some out. Of some 400,000 clones in the sample, about 90% were seen once. The sequencing sample was made of peripheral blood. All receptors come from a man in his late teens or twenties with active or convalescent COVID-19. CDR3s include the opening cysteine and the closing phenylalanine or tryptophan. The D gene is left open where the match is weak. Not every row has a clone size; where given, it reads once, few, many or a size class.

d_call,cdr3_length,clone_size,j_call,v_call,cdr3_aa,cdr3_nt
TRBD1,14,NA,TRBJ2-7,TRBV27,CASSLYGTGGEQYF,TGTGCCAGCAGTCTCTATGGGACAGGGGGAGAGCAGTACTTC
TRBD1,14,NA,TRBJ2-3,TRBV7-3,CASSSGTGTNTQYF,TGTGCCAGCAGCTCCGGGACAGGGACCAACACGCAGTATTTT
NA,13,few,TRBJ2-1,TRBV6-5,CASSSNSYNEQFF,TGTGCCAGCTCTAGCAATTCCTACAATGAGCAGTTCTTC
NA,14,NA,TRBJ1-4,TRBV7-9,CASSPPGTNEKLFF,TGTGCCAGCAGCCCCCCGGGGACTAATGAAAAACTGTTTTTT
NA,17,NA,TRBJ1-6,TRBV4-1,CASSPPPRSSYNSPLHF,TGCGCCAGCAGCCCTCCCCCTCGGAGCTCCTATAATTCACCCCTCCACTTT
NA,15,NA,TRBJ1-5,TRBV7-2,CASSSVGTSNQPQHF,TGTGCCAGCAGCTCCGTAGGGACAAGCAATCAGCCCCAGCATTTT
NA,13,NA,TRBJ1-6,TRBV4-3,CASSQTERSPLHF,TGCGCCAGCAGCCAGACGGAGCGGTCACCCCTCCACTTT
NA,14,NA,TRBJ2-7,TRBV7-9,CASSPVHQSYEQYF,TGTGCCAGCAGCCCCGTCCACCAGTCCTACGAGCAGTACTTC
NA,17,once,TRBJ1-5,TRBV19,CASSILGARERNQPQHF,TGTGCCAGTAGTATACTAGGGGCTCGGGAGCGCAATCAGCCCCAGCATTTT
NA,15,NA,TRBJ1-5,TRBV28,CASTSHGGINQPQHF,TGTGCCAGCACTAGTCACGGGGGGATCAATCAGCCCCAGCATTTT
NA,14,once,TRBJ1-1,TRBV7-9,CASSLALTNTEAFF,TGTGCCAGCAGCTTAGCCCTCACAAACACTGAAGCTTTCTTT
TRBD1,15,NA,TRBJ1-1,TRBV7-2,CASSLAARGQTEAFF,TGTGCCAGCAGCTTAGCGGCCAGGGGGCAAACTGAAGCTTTCTTT
TRBD1,15,once,TRBJ1-2,TRBV28,CASSLWGAGGYGYTF,TGTGCCAGCAGTTTATGGGGGGCAGGGGGCTATGGCTACACCTTC
TRBD1,14,NA,TRBJ1-6,TRBV7-2,CASSLGDRRSPLHF,TGTGCCAGCAGCTTAGGGGACAGGAGATCACCCCTCCACTTT
NA,14,NA,TRBJ2-7,TRBV5-6,CASSSLTGSYEQYF,TGTGCCAGCAGCTCCTTGACAGGCTCCTACGAGCAGTACTTC
NA,16,NA,TRBJ1-3,TRBV18,CASSPSLGSSGNTIYF,TGTGCCAGCTCACCGTCCCTCGGGTCCTCTGGAAACACCATATATTTT
TRBD2,16,few,TRBJ2-1,TRBV7-2,CASSLESSGTLNEQFF,TGTGCCAGCAGCTTAGAGTCTAGCGGGACGCTAAATGAGCAGTTCTTC
NA,15,NA,TRBJ1-4,TRBV9,CASSVAVSPFEKLFF,TGTGCCAGCAGCGTAGCTGTCAGTCCTTTTGAAAAACTGTTTTTT
TRBD1,15,NA,TRBJ2-7,TRBV9,CASSATGTASYEQYF,TGTGCCAGCAGCGCCACCGGGACAGCATCCTACGAGCAGTACTTC
TRBD1,14,NA,TRBJ1-5,TRBV19,CASSAEQGRQPQHF,TGTGCCAGTAGTGCAGAACAGGGGAGGCAGCCCCAGCATTTT
TRBD2,20,once,TRBJ2-3,TRBV5-4,CASSGVGLAGPRTSTDTQYF,TGTGCCAGCAGCGGCGTGGGACTAGCGGGGCCCCGGACTAGCACAGATACGCAGTATTTT
NA,14,NA,TRBJ1-1,TRBV24-1,CATMATRGSTEAFF,TGTGCCACCATGGCGACCCGAGGGAGCACTGAAGCTTTCTTT
NA,13,once,TRBJ1-2,TRBV11-2,CASSLERTRGYTF,TGTGCCAGCAGCTTAGAAAGGACACGGGGCTACACCTTC
NA,12,NA,TRBJ1-4,TRBV27,CASSWRGEELFF,TGTGCCAGCAGTTGGCGGGGTGAAGAACTGTTTTTT
TRBD2,15,NA,TRBJ2-7,TRBV15,CATSRGGTGLDEQYF,TGTGCCACCAGCAGGGGGGGGACGGGACTTGACGAGCAGTACTTC